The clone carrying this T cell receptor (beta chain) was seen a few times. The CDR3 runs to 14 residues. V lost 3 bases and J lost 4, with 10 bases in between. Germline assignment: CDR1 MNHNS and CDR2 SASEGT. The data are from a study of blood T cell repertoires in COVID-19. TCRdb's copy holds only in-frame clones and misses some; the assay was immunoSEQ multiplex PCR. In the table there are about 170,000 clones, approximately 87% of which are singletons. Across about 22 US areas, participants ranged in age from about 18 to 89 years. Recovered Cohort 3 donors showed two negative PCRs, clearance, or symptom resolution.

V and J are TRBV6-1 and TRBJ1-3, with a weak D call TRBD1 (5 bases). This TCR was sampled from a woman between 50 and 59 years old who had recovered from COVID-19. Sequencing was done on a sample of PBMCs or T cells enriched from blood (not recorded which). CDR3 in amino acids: CASSDRVTGNTIYF. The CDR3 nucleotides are TGTGCCAGCAGTGACAGGGTAACCGGAAACACCATATATTTT.